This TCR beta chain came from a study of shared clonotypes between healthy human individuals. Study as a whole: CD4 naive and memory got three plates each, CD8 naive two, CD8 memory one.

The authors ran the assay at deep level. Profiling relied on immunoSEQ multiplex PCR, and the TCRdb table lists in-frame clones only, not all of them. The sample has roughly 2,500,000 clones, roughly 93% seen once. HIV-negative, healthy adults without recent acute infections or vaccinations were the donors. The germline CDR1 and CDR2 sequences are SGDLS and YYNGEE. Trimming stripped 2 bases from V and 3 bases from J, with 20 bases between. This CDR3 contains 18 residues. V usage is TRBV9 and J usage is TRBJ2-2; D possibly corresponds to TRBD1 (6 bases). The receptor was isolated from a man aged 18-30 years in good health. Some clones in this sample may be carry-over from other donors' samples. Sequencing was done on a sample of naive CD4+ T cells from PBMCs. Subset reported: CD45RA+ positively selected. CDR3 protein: CASSVRYVRGRDTGELFF. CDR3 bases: TGTGCCAGCAGCGTTCGGTACGTCAGGGGAAGGGACACCGGGGAGCTGTTTTTT.